The clone carrying this T cell receptor beta chain was detected a few times. Its antigen is unknown. Quantitative molecular-barcoded 5'-RACE generated the TCR beta libraries. A single record per CDR3 protein comes from TCRdb applying MiXCR to the 5' RACE reads. Of 400,000 or so distinct CDR3 sequences listed, roughly 26% are singletons. The sample is drawn from a study of CD8 T cells in ankylosing spondylitis. The CDR3 covers 14 residues. V was trimmed by 1 base and J by 4 bases, leaving 11 bases between them. Germline assignment: CDR1 DFQATT and CDR2 SNEGSKA (reference sequence). Study-wide results and caveats: Disease-linked clones were found to be CD8+ and relatively rare in peripheral blood. Blood from ankylosing spondylitis patients appeared to carry a characteristic eight-variant TCR beta motif. Within matched ankylosing spondylitis synovial fluid, disease-linked clones were reportedly significantly enriched. Some of these motif variants have turned up before, in reports on reactive arthritis synovial fluid and blood.

The source is a male donor with ankylosing spondylitis. The J gene is TRBJ1-3, the V gene TRBV20-1; possible D gene TRBD1, 5 bases. Source material: blood, either unsorted or a sorted T cell fraction (not recorded which). The CDR3 DNA follows: TGCAGTGCTAGAGGAGGGGTGCCAGGAAACACCATATATTTT. Translating gives CSARGGVPGNTIYF.